The rows below give T cell receptor beta chains drawn from one sample of a study of cytomegalovirus exposure and HLA in healthy donors. TCRdb's table, derived via immunoSEQ multiplex PCR, lists solely in-frame clones and lacks some. In total, the table holds approximately 52,000 clones. Sequencing was performed on PBMCs. These receptors were obtained from a man aged 50-60 years in good health and CMV-seropositive. Both conserved end residues are part of each CDR3. Each record gives: CDR3 length, D gene, V gene, J gene, CDR3 DNA, CDR3 protein. A D gene is named only where the DNA matches it firmly.

>14|NA|TRBV19|TRBJ2-7
TGTGCCAGTAGCCCAGGGGCCAGCGCCTACGAGCAGTACTTC
CASSPGASAYEQYF
>15|NA|TRBV11-2|TRBJ2-7
TGTGCCAGCAGCTTAGAGGCGGGGTCCACCTACGAGCAGTACTTC
CASSLEAGSTYEQYF
>14|TRBD2|TRBV7-8|TRBJ2-1
TGTGCCAGCAGCCTAGGGACTAGCGCCCCGGCAAAGTTCTTC
CASSLGTSAPAKFF
>12|NA|TRBV19|TRBJ1-2
TGTGCCAGTAGTATGGAGGGTTTAGGGTACACCTTC
CASSMEGLGYTF
>15|NA|TRBV4-3|TRBJ1-6
TGCGCCAGCAGCCAAGATTCGGTGGGAGAGTCACCCCTCCACTTT
CASSQDSVGESPLHF
>12|TRBD1|TRBV5-1|TRBJ1-2
TGCGCCAGCAGCTTAGACAGGGTTGGCTACACCTTC
CASSLDRVGYTF
>14|TRBD1|TRBV7-2|TRBJ1-2
TGTGCCAGCAGCACCTGGACAGGGGGAGGTGGCTACACCTTC
CASSTWTGGGGYTF
>15|NA|TRBV4-3|TRBJ2-7
TGCGCCAGCAGCCAAGAGGCCGGGACTCAGGACGAGCAGTACTTC
CASSQEAGTQDEQYF
>17|NA|TRBV7-9|TRBJ1-2
TGTGCCAGCAGCTTAGCCCTAACGGTCCAGGGAGGGCCTGGCTACACCTTC
CASSLALTVQGGPGYTF
>14|NA|TRBV5-1|TRBJ1-1
TGCGCCAGCAGCTTGGACCAGGGGAACACTGAAGCTTTCTTT
CASSLDQGNTEAFF
>16|NA|TRBV10-3|TRBJ2-7
TGTGCCATCAGTGAGTTGAAGGGGACAAAAGTCTACGAGCAGTACTTC
CAISELKGTKVYEQYF
>14|NA|TRBV9|TRBJ1-1
TGTGCCAGCAGCGTTACTTCCTCGGACACTGAAGCTTTCTTT
CASSVTSSDTEAFF
>11|NA|TRBV20-1|TRBJ1-2
TGCAGTGCTGCTCGCGGGGAGGGCTACACCTTC
CSAARGEGYTF
>14|NA|TRBV19|TRBJ1-2
TGTGCCAGTAGTCCTCAGGGTTATTCCTATGGCTACACCTTC
CASSPQGYSYGYTF
>15|NA|TRBV6-5|TRBJ2-7
TGTGCCAGCAGTTACTCGGGCAGGGGCCCTTACGAGCAGTACTTC
CASSYSGRGPYEQYF
>13|NA|TRBV30|TRBJ1-1
TGTGCCTGGAGTGTAGAGGGGGAGACTGAAGCTTTCTTT
CAWSVEGETEAFF
>15|NA|TRBV6-5|TRBJ2-1
TGTGCCAGCAGTCCCGACACTTTAAACTACAATGAGCAGTTCTTC
CASSPDTLNYNEQFF
>14|NA|TRBV29-1|TRBJ2-1
TGCAGCGTTGAACCCCGGGAGTGGGGCAATGAGCAGTTCTTC
CSVEPREWGNEQFF
>18|TRBD1|TRBV4-1|TRBJ2-1
TGCGCCAGCAGCCTATCCAGTGGGACAGGCAGCTCCTACAATGAGCAGTTCTTC
CASSLSSGTGSSYNEQFF
>16|NA|TRBV5-6|TRBJ1-1
TGTGCCAGCAGCTTGTGGTCCCAAATGCCGGACACTGAAGCTTTCTTT
CASSLWSQMPDTEAFF
>15|NA|TRBV19|TRBJ1-5
TGTGCCAGTAGTATAGGACGGGGTTCGGGTCAGCCCCAGCATTTT
CASSIGRGSGQPQHF
>15|NA|TRBV6-1|TRBJ1-6
TGTGCCAGCAGTGAAGGCGGACAGAAGAATTCACCCCTCCACTTT
CASSEGGQKNSPLHF
>13|TRBD2|TRBV7-2|TRBJ2-2
TGTGCCAGCAGCGGGAGGGGCCACGGGGAGCTGTTTTTT
CASSGRGHGELFF
>15|TRBD2|TRBV6-5|TRBJ2-1
TGTGCCAGCAGTTACTCGGGCGGGAGGGGCAATGAGCAGTTCTTC
CASSYSGGRGNEQFF
>14|TRBD1|TRBV4-1|TRBJ2-7
TGCGCCAGCAGCGTGGCACAGGGGGCGTCCGAGCAGTACTTC
CASSVAQGASEQYF
>14|NA|TRBV7-6|TRBJ2-2
TGTGCCAGCAGATCCACAGGAAACACCGGGGAGCTGTTTTTT
CASRSTGNTGELFF
>13|TRBD1|TRBV29-1|TRBJ1-1
TGCAGCGTTGATGACGACAGGGGCCTTGGAGCTTTCTTT
CSVDDDRGLGAFF
>13|NA|TRBV9|TRBJ1-6
TGTGCCAGCAGCGGTGGCGCGGGATCACCCCTACACTTT
CASSGGAGSPLHF
>15|TRBD2|TRBV27|TRBJ2-1
TGTGCCAGCAGTTCACACTTGGGGGGGTATAATGAGCAGTTCTTC
CASSSHLGGYNEQFF
>14|NA|TRBV4-2|TRBJ2-2
TGTGCCAGCAGCCAAGAAGCAAGAGCCGGGGAGCTGTTTTTT
CASSQEARAGELFF
>13|NA|TRBV5-4|TRBJ1-2
TGTGCCAGCAAGTTTAGCGAAACCTATGGCTACACCTTC
CASKFSETYGYTF
>14|NA|TRBV4-2|TRBJ1-1
TGTGCCAGCAGCCCCGTCGGACTGGACACTGAAGCTTTCTTT
CASSPVGLDTEAFF
>14|NA|TRBV2|TRBJ2-1
TGTGCCAGCAGTGGAACCAGCTCCTACAATGAGCAGTTCTTC
CASSGTSSYNEQFF